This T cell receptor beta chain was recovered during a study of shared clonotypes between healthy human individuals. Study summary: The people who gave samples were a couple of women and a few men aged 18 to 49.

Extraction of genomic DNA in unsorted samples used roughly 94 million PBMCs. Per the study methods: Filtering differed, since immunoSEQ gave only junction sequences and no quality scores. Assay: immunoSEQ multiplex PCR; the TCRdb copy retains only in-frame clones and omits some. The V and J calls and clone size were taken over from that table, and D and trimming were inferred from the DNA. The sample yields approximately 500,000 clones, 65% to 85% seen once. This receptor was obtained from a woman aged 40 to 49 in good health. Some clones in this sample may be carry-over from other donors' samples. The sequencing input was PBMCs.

DNA of the CDR3: TGTGCCAGCAGCTTAGCACAGGGAGACTACGAGCAGTACTTC. It encodes CASSLAQGDYEQYF. The chain carries TRBV7-2 and TRBJ2-7; D possibly corresponds to TRBD1 (6 bases). The V gene's germline CDR1 is SGHTA and CDR2 FQGNSA. V was pared by 0 bases and J by 3 bases, with 9 bases between. The CDR3 length is 14 residues.